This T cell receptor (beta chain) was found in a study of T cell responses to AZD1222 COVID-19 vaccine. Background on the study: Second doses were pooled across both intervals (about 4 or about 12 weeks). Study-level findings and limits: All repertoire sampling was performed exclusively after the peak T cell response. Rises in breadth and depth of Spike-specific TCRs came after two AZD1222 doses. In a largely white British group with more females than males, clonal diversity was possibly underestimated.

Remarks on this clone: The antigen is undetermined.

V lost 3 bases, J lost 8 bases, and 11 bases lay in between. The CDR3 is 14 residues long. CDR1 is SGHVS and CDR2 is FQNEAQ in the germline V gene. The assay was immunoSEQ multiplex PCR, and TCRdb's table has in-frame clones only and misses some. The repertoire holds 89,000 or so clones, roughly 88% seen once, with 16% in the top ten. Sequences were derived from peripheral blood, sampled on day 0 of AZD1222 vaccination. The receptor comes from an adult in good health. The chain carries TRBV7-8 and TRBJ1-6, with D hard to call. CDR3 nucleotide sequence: TGTGCCAGCAGCTTTGGACCCAAGGATTCACCCCTCCACTTT. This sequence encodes CASSFGPKDSPLHF.